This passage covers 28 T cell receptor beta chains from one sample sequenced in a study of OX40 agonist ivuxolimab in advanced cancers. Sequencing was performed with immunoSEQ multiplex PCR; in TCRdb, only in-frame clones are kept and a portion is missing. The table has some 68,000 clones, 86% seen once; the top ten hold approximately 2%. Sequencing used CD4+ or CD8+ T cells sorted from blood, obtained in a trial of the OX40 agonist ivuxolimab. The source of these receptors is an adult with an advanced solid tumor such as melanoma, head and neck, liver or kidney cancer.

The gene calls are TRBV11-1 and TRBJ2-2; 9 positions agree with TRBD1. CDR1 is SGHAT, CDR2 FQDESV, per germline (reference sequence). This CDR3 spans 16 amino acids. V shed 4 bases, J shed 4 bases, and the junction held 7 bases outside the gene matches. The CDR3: CASSSGQGRSTGELFF. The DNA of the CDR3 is TGTGCCAGCAGCTCGGGACAGGGTCGGAGCACCGGGGAGCTGTTTTTT.

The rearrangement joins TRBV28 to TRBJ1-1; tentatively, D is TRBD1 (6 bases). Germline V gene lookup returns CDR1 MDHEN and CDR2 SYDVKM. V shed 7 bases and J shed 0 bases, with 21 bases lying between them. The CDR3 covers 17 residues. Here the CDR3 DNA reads TGTGCCAGCATCATGCGTTCGGGGGGCCCCATGAACACTGAAGCTTTCTTT. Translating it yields CASIMRSGGPMNTEAFF.

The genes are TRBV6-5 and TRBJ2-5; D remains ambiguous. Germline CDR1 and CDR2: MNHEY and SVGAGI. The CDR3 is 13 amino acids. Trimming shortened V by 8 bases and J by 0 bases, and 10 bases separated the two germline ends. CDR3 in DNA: TGTGCCAGCGCCCAGATAAACCAAGAGACCCAGTACTTC. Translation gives CASAQINQETQYF.

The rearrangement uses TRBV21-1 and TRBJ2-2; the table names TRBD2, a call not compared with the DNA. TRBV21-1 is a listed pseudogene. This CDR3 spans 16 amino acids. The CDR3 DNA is TGTGCCAGCAGCAAGCCAACCATGAGGGACACCGGGGAGCTGTTTTTT. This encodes CASSKPTMRDTGELFF.

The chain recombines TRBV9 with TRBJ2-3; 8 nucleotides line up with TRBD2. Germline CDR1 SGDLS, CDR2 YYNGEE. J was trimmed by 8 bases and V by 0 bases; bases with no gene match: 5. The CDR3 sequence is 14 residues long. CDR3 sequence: CASSVESGSGTQYF. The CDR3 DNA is TGTGCCAGCAGCGTAGAAAGCGGGAGTGGTACGCAGTATTTT. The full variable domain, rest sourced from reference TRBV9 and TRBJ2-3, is DSGVTQTPKHLITATGQRVTLRCSPRSGDLSVYWYQQSLDQGLQFLIQYYNGEERAKGNILERFSAQQFPDLHSELNLSSLELGDSALYFCASSVESGSGTQYFGPGTRLTVL.

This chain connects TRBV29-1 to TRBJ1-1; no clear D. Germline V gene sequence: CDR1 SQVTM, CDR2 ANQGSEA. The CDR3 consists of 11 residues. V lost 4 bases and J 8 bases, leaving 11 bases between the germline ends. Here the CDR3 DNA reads TGCAGCGTTGCCACATTCTACGAAGCTTTCTTT. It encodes CSVATFYEAFF.

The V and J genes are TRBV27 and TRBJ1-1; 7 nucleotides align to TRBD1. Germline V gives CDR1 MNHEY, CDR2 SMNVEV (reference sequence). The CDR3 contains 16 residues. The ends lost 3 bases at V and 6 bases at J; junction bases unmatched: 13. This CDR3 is CASSLTTDRPSAEAFF. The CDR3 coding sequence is TGTGCCAGCAGTTTGACCACGGACAGGCCAAGCGCTGAAGCTTTCTTT.

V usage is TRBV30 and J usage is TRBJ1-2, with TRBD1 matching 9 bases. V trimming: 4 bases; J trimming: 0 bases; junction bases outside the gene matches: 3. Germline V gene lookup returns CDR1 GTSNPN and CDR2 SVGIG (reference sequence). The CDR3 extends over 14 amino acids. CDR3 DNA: TGTGCCTGGACGCGACAGGGGGCTAACTATGGCTACACCTTC. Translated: CAWTRQGANYGYTF. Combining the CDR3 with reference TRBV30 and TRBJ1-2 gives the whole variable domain SQTIHQWPATLVQPVGSPLSLECTVEGTSNPNLYWYRQAAGRGLQLLFYSVGIGQISSEVPQNLSASRPQDRQFILSSKKLLLSDSGFYLCAWTRQGANYGYTFGSGTRLTVV.

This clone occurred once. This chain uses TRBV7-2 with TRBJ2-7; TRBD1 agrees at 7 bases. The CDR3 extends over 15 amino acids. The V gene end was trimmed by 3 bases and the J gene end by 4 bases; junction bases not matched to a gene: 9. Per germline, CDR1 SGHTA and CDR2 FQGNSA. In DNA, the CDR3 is TGTGCCAGCAGCTTGAGGGGGCAGGGAGTGTACGAGCAGTACTTC. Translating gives CASSLRGQGVYEQYF.

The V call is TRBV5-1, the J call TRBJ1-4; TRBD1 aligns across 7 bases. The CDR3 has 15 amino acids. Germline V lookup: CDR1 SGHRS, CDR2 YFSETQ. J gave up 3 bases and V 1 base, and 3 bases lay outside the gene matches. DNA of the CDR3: TGCGCCAGCAGCTTGTCCGGGACAGCTAATGAAAAACTGTTTTTT. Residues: CASSLSGTANEKLFF.

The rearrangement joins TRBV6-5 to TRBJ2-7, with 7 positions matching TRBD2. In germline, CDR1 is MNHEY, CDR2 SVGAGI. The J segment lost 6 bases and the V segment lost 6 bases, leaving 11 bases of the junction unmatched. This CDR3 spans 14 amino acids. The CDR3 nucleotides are TGTGCCAGCAGACCGACTAGCTCTTTTGGCGAGCAGTACTTC. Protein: CASRPTSSFGEQYF.

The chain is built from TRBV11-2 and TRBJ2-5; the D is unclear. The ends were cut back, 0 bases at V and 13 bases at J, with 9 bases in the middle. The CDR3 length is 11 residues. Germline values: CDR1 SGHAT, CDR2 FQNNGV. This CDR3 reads CASSLDLNRYF. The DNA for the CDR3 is TGTGCCAGCAGCTTAGATCTTAACCGGTACTTC.

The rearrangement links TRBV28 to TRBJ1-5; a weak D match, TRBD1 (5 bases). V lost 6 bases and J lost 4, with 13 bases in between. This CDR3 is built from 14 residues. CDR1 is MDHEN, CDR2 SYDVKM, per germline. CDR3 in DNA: TGTGCCAGCAGGACGGGGGGGAGTAATCAGCCCCAGCATTTT. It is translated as CASRTGGSNQPQHF. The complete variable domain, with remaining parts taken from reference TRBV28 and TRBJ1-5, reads DVKVTQSSRYLVKRTGEKVFLECVQDMDHENMFWYRQDPGLGLRLIYFSYDVKMKEKGDIPEGYSVSREKKERFSLILESASTNQTSMYLCASRTGGSNQPQHFGDGTRLSIL.

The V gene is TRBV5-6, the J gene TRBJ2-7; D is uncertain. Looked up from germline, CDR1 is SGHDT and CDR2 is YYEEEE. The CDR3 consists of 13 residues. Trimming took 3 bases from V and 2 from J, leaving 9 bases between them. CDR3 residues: CASSSTETYEQYF. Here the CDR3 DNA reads TGTGCCAGCAGCTCGACGGAAACCTACGAGCAGTACTTC.

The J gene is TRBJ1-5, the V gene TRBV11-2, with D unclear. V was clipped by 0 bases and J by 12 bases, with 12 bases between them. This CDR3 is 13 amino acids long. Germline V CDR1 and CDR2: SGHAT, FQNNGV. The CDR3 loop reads CASSLDPIEGQHF. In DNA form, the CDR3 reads TGTGCCAGCAGCTTAGACCCGATCGAGGGCCAGCATTTT.

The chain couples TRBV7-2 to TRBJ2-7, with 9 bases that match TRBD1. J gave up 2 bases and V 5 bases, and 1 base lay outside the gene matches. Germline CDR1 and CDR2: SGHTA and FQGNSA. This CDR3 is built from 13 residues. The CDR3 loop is CASSRQGAYEQYF. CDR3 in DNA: TGTGCCAGCAGCCGACAGGGGGCCTACGAGCAGTACTTC.

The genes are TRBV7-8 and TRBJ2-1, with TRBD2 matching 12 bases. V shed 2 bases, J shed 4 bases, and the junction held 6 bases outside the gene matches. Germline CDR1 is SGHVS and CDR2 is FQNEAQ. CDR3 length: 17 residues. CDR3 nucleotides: TGTGCCAGCAGCTTAAGGGGGACTAGCGGGCAATACAATGAGCAGTTCTTC. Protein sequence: CASSLRGTSGQYNEQFF.

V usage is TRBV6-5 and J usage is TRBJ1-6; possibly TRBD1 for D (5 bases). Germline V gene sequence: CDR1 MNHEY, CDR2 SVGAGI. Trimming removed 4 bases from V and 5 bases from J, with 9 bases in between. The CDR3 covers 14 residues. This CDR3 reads CASSFTRDNSPLHF. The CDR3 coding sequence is TGTGCCAGCAGTTTTACCAGGGATAATTCACCCCTCCACTTT.

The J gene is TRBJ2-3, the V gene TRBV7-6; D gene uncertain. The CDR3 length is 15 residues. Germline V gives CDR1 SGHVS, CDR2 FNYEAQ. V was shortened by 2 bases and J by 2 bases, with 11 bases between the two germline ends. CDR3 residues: CASSLFLGSTDTQYF. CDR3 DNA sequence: TGTGCCAGCAGCTTATTCCTGGGATCCACAGATACGCAGTATTTT.

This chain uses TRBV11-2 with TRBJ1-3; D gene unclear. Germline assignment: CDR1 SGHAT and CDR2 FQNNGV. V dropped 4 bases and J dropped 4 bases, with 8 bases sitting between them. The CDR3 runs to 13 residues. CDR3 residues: CASSSLGGNTIYF. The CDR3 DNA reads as TGTGCCAGCAGCTCGCTAGGCGGAAACACCATATATTTT.

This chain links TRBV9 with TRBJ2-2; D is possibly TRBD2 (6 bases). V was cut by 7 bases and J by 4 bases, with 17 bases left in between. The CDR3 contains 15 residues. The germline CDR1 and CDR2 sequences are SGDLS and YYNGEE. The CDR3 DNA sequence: TGTGCCAGCGCTGTTTATAGCGGTGGCACCGGGGAGCTGTTTTTT. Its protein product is CASAVYSGGTGELFF.

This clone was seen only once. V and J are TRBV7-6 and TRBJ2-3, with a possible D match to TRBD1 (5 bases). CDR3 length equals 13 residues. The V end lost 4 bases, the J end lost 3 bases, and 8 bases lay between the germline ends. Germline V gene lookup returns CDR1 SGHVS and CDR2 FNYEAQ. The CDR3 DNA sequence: TGTGCCAGCAGCTCCAGGGATACAGATACGCAGTATTTT. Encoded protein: CASSSRDTDTQYF.

The DNA of the CDR3 is TGTGCCAGCAGTTCGCCCGGCTACACCTTC. This gives the protein CASSSPGYTF. This chain joins TRBV28 and TRBJ1-2; D call uncertain. Trimming stripped 4 bases from V and 8 bases from J, with 5 bases between. The CDR3 is made up of 10 amino acids. Germline V gene sequence: CDR1 MDHEN, CDR2 SYDVKM.

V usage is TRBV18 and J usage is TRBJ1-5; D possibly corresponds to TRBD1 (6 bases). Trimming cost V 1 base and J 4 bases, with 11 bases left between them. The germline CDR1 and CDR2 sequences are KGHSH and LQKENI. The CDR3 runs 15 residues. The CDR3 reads CASSPRGTPNQPQHF. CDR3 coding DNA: TGTGCCAGCTCACCACGCGGGACACCAAATCAGCCCCAGCATTTT.

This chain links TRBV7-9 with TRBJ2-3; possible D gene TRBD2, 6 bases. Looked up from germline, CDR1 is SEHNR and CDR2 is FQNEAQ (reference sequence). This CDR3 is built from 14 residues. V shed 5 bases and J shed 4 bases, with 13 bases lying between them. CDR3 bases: TGTGCCAGCAGCCCACGGACTAATGCAGATACGCAGTATTTT. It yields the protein CASSPRTNADTQYF.

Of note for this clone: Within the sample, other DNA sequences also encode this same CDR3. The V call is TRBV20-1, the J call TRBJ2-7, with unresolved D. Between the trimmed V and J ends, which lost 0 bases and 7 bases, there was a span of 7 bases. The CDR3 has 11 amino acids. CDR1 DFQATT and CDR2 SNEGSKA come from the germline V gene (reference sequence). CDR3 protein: CSARDRREQYF. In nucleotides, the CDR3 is TGCAGTGCTAGAGACCGGCGGGAGCAGTACTTC.

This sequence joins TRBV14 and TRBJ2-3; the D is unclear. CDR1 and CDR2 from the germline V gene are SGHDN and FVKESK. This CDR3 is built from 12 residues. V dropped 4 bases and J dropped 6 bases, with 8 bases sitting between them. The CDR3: CASSLYPDTQYF. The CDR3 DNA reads TGTGCCAGCAGCCTGTACCCTGATACGCAGTATTTT.

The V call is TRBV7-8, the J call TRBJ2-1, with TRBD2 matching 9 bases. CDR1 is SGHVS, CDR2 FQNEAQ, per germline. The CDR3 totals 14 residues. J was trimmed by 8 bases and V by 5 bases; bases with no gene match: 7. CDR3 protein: CASSRTSVTDEQFF. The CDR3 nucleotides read TGTGCCAGCAGCCGGACTAGCGTTACCGATGAGCAGTTCTTC. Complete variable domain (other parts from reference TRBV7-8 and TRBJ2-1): GAGVSQSPRYKVAKRGQDVALRCDPISGHVSLFWYQQALGQGPEFLTYFQNEAQLDKSGLPSDRFFAERPEGSVSTLKIQRTQQEDSAVYLCASSRTSVTDEQFFGPGTRLTVL.